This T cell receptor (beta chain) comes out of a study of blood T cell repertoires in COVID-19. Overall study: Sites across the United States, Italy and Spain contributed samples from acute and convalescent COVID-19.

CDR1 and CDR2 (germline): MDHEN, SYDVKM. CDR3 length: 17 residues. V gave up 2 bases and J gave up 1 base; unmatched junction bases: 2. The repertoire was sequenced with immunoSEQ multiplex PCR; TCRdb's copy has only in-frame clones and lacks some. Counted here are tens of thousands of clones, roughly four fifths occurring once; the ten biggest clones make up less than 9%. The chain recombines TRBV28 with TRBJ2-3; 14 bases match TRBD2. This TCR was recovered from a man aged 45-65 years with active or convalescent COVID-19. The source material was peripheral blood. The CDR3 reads CASSLPGLAGGTDTQYF. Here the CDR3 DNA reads TGTGCCAGCAGTTTACCGGGACTAGCGGGGGGCACAGATACGCAGTATTTT.